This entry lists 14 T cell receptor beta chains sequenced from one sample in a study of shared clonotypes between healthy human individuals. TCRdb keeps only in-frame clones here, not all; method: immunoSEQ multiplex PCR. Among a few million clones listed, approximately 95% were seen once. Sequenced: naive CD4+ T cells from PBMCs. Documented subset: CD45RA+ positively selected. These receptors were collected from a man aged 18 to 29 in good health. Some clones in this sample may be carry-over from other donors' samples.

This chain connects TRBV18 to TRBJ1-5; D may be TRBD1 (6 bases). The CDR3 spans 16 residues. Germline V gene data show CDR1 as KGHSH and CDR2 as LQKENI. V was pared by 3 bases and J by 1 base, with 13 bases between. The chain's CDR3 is CASSPSGGGSNQPQHF. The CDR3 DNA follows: TGTGCCAGCTCACCTTCGGGGGGCGGGAGCAATCAGCCCCAGCATTTT.

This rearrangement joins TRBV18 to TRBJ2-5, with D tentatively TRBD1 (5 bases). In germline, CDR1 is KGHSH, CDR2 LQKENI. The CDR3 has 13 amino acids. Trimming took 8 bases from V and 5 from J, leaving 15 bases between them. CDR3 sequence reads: CASGLRGLETQYF. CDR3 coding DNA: TGTGCCAGCGGCCTAAGGGGTTTGGAGACCCAGTACTTC.

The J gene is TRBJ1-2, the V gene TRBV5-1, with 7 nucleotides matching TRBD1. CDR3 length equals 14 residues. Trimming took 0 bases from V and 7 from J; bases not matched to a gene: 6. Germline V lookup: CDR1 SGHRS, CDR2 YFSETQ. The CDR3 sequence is CASSLAETGTGYTF. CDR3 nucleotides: TGCGCCAGCAGCTTGGCCGAGACAGGGACTGGCTACACCTTC.

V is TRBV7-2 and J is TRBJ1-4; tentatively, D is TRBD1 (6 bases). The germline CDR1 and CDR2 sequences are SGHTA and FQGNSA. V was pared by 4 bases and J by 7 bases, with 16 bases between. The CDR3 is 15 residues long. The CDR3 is CASSSPTGGGEKLFF. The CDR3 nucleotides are TGTGCCAGCAGCTCACCGACAGGCGGAGGTGAAAAACTGTTTTTT.

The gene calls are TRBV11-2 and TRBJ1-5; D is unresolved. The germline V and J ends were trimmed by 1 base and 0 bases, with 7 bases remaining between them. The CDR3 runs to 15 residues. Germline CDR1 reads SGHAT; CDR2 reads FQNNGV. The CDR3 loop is CASSLGAGSNQPQHF. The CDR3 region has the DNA TGTGCCAGCAGCTTAGGGGCAGGTAGCAATCAGCCCCAGCATTTT.

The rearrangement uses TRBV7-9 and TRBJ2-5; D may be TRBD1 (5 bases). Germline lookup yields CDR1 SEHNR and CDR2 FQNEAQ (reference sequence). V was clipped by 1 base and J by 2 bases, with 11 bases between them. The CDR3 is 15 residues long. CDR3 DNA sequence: TGTGCCAGCAGCTTAGGTCCAGGGTATCAAGAGACCCAGTACTTC. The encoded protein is CASSLGPGYQETQYF.

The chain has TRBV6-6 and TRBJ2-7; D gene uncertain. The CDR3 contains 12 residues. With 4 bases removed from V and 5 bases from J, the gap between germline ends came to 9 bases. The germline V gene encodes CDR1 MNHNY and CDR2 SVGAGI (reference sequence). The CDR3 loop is CASSLPQNEQYF. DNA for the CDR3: TGTGCCAGCAGTTTACCTCAGAACGAGCAGTACTTC.

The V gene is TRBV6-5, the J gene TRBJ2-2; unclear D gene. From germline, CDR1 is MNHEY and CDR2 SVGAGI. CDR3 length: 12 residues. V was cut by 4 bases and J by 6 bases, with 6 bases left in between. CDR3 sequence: CASSSPPGELFF. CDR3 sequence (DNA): TGTGCCAGCAGTTCCCCACCCGGGGAGCTGTTTTTT.

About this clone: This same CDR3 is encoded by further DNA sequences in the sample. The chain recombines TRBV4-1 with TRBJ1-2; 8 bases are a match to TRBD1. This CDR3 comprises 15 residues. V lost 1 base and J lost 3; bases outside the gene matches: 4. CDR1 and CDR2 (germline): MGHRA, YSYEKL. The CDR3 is CASSQGTGSDYGYTF. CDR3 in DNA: TGCGCCAGCAGCCAAGGGACAGGGTCAGACTATGGCTACACCTTC.

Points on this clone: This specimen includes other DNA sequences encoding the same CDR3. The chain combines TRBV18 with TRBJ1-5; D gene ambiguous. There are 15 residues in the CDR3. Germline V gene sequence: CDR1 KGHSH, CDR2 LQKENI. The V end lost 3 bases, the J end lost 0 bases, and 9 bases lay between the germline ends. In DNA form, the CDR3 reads TGTGCCAGCTCACCGAGGCAGATTAGCAATCAGCCCCAGCATTTT. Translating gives CASSPRQISNQPQHF.

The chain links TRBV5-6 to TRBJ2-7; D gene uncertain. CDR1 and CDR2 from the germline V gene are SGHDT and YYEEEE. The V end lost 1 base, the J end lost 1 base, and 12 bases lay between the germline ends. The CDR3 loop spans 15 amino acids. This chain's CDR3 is CASSLWAATSYEQYF. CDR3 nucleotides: TGTGCCAGCAGCTTGTGGGCAGCAACTTCCTACGAGCAGTACTTC.

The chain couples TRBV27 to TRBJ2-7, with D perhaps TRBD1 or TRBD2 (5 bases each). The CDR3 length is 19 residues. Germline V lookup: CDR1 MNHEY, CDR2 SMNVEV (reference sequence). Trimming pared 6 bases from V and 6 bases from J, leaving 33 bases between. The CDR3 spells CASRGPAGPRGASLGEQYF. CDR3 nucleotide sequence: TGTGCCAGCAGGGGGCCCGCTGGGCCGAGGGGTGCCAGCCTGGGCGAGCAGTACTTC.

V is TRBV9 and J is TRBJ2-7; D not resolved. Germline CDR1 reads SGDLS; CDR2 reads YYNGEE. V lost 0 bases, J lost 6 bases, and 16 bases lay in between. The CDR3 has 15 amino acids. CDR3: CASSVGPTGPAEQYF. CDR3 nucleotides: TGTGCCAGCAGCGTAGGGCCCACGGGTCCGGCCGAGCAGTACTTC.

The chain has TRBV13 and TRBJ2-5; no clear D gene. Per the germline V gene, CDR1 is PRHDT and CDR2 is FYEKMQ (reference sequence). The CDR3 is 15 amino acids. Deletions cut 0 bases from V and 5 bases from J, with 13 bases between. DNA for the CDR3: TGTGCCAGCAGCTTAGGGACAAACTATAGGGAGACCCAGTACTTC. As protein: CASSLGTNYRETQYF.